This entry lists 5 T cell receptor beta chains sequenced from one sample in a study of Ad26.COV2.S vaccination and SARS-CoV-2 variants. Profiled with immunoSEQ multiplex PCR; TCRdb holds only in-frame clones, not every one. This sample has some 190,000 clones, with approximately 88% found just once. Sequenced material: peripheral blood, taken after recovery from COVID-19. These TCRs come from a human donor who had recovered from COVID-19.

The chain employs TRBV6-5 and TRBJ1-1; D remains ambiguous. The germline V gene has CDR1 MNHEY and CDR2 SVGAGI. The CDR3 is 14 residues long. V was pared by 3 bases and J by 0 bases, with 8 bases between. The CDR3 DNA follows: TGTGCCAGCAGTTATGGGGTCATGAACACTGAAGCTTTCTTT. Encoded protein: CASSYGVMNTEAFF.

The genes are TRBV4-1 and TRBJ2-4; TRBD1 matches at 8 bases. V dropped 1 base and J dropped 7; count of bases not matched to a gene: 3. Germline CDR1 and CDR2: MGHRA and YSYEKL. The CDR3 consists of 14 residues. The CDR3, as DNA: TGCGCCAGCAGCCAAGGACAGGGGAGGAACATTCAGTACTTC. It codes for CASSQGQGRNIQYF.

This rearrangement joins TRBV5-6 to TRBJ2-7, with D perhaps TRBD1 or TRBD2 (5 bases each). This CDR3 has 14 amino acids. Germline V gene data show CDR1 as SGHDT and CDR2 as YYEEEE. The V end lost 3 bases, the J end lost 2 bases, and 12 bases lay between the germline ends. This CDR3 reads CASSWDGRTYEQYF. CDR3 DNA sequence: TGTGCCAGCAGCTGGGACGGTCGGACCTACGAGCAGTACTTC.

This clone was observed a handful of times. This chain connects TRBV7-2 to TRBJ2-7; D possibly matches TRBD1 or TRBD2 (5 bases each). The V end lost 5 bases, the J end lost 2 bases, and 16 bases lay between the germline ends. The CDR3 covers 15 residues. Germline CDR1 is SGHTA and CDR2 is FQGNSA. The CDR3 protein is CASSGRTRGAYEQYF. Written as DNA, the CDR3 is TGTGCCAGCAGCGGCCGGACCCGAGGGGCCTACGAGCAGTACTTC.

The chain employs TRBV21-1 and TRBJ2-3; the table gives TRBD1 as D, unverified against the DNA. TRBV21-1 is a recognized pseudogene. This CDR3 is built from 15 residues. The CDR3 bases are TGTGCCAGCCGCATATGTGGGGCGAGCACAGATACGCAGTATTTT. Its translation: CASRICGASTDTQYF.